A selection of T cell receptor beta chains follows, all from one sample in a study of T cells in Graves' hyperthyroidism and ophthalmopathy. TCRdb ran MiXCR on the multiplex PCR reads and lists one entry per CDR3 protein. Of 560,000 or so distinct CDR3 sequences listed, around 45% are singletons. Input material: peripheral blood or thyroid tissue (not recorded which). The receptors derive from a woman younger than 30 with Graves' hyperthyroidism. CDR3s include the opening cysteine and the closing phenylalanine or tryptophan. A D gene is named only where the DNA matches it firmly. Expanded clones are given a class, and other clones once, few, many or no size at all.

CDR3 length | clone size | D gene | J gene | V gene | CDR3 DNA | CDR3 protein
13 | many | NA | TRBJ1-4 | TRBV7-9 | TGTGCCAGCAGCTTAACCTCGCCTGAAAAACTGTTTTTT | CASSLTSPEKLFF
14 | many | TRBD2 | TRBJ2-7 | TRBV7-9 | TGTGCCAGCTCACCCGGACTAGCGGACTACGAGCAGTACTTC | CASSPGLADYEQYF
12 | NA | NA | TRBJ1-4 | TRBV2 | TGTGCCAGCAAGGACGGGGAAGAAAAACTGTTTTTT | CASKDGEEKLFF
15 | NA | NA | TRBJ1-1 | TRBV7-2 | TGTGCCAGCGGGTGGGGGCAGTATTTTTCCCCTGAAGCTTTCTTT | CASGWGQYFSPEAFF
14 | many | TRBD1 | TRBJ2-5 | TRBV2 | TGTGCCAGCAGCGAGGGGGCGATCCAAGAGACCCAGTACTTC | CASSEGAIQETQYF
15 | NA | NA | TRBJ2-3 | TRBV10-1 | TGCGCCAGCAGTGTTTCGATCCCCGGCACAGATACGCAGTATTTT | CASSVSIPGTDTQYF
17 | NA | TRBD2 | TRBJ2-2 | TRBV7-3 | TGTGCCAGCAGCCAACTCGCGGGAGGGTCGAACACCGGGGAGCTGTTTTTT | CASSQLAGGSNTGELFF
15 | NA | TRBD1 | TRBJ1-1 | TRBV6-1 | TGTGCCAGCAGTACACAACAGGGGGCTTTCGGTGAAGCTTTCTTT | CASSTQQGAFGEAFF
12 | many | NA | TRBJ2-7 | TRBV10-3 | TGTGCCACCAGTGACAGTCTCTACGAGCAGTACTTC | CATSDSLYEQYF
11 | NA | TRBD1 | TRBJ2-5 | TRBV7-2 | TGTGCCAGCAGCGGACAGGGGACCCAGTACTTC | CASSGQGTQYF
13 | NA | TRBD1 | TRBJ1-1 | TRBV29-1 | TGCAGCGTTGAAGAACAGGGGGCACAGGAGGCTTTCTTT | CSVEEQGAQEAFF
12 | NA | NA | TRBJ1-2 | TRBV7-8 | TGTGCCAGCAGCTTACAGATCTATGGCTACACCTTC | CASSLQIYGYTF
14 | many | TRBD1 | TRBJ1-4 | TRBV29-1 | TGCAGCGTCGACCCCGGGACAGGGGATGAAAAACTGTTTTTT | CSVDPGTGDEKLFF
14 | NA | TRBD1 | TRBJ1-2 | TRBV5-8 | TGTGCCAGCAGCTCAACAACAGGGGGATATGGCTACACCTTC | CASSSTTGGYGYTF
12 | NA | NA | TRBJ2-7 | TRBV20-1 | TGCAGTGCTTTACGGGACGGCTACGAGCAGTACTTC | CSALRDGYEQYF
16 | NA | TRBD2 | TRBJ2-3 | TRBV7-8 | TGTGCCAGCAGCTTAGATCCCGGACTAGCCGCAGATACGCAGTATTTT | CASSLDPGLAADTQYF
13 | NA | NA | TRBJ1-2 | TRBV7-2 | TGTGCCAGCAGCCAAGAGAACAGGGACGGCTACACCTTC | CASSQENRDGYTF
15 | NA | NA | TRBJ1-2 | TRBV7-8 | TGTGCCAGCAGCAAAAATGTCGGGACTGCCTATGGCTACACCTTC | CASSKNVGTAYGYTF
13 | many | NA | TRBJ1-2 | TRBV24-1 | TGTGCCACCAGTGAGACGTGGGGGGATGGCTACACCTTC | CATSETWGDGYTF
15 | once | NA | TRBJ1-1 | TRBV7-6 | TGTGCCAGCAGCTTGAACGTAGGCGAGAACACTGAAGCTTTCTTT | CASSLNVGENTEAFF
14 | NA | TRBD1 | TRBJ1-5 | TRBV2 | TGTGCCAGCAGGGGGACAGGGTCCCATCAGCCCCAGCATTTT | CASRGTGSHQPQHF
12 | NA | NA | TRBJ2-3 | TRBV10-3 | TGTGCCGCGGGGCTAGCGTCAGATACGCAGTATTTT | CAAGLASDTQYF
15 | NA | NA | TRBJ2-6 | TRBV7-9 | TGTGCCAGCAGCTTAGCGATGATTGGGGCCAACGTCCTGACTTTC | CASSLAMIGANVLTF
12 | few | NA | TRBJ1-5 | TRBV12-3/TRBV12-4 | TGTGCCAGCAGCTGGGGGTATCAGCCCCAGCATTTT | CASSWGYQPQHF
13 | few | NA | TRBJ1-5 | TRBV7-2 | TGTGCCAGCAGCGTATCGGTGTCACAGCCCCAGCATTTT | CASSVSVSQPQHF
12 | NA | TRBD1 | TRBJ1-1 | TRBV7-8 | TGTGCCAGCACCCGGGACAGGGGTGAAGCTTTCTTT | CASTRDRGEAFF
14 | NA | TRBD2 | TRBJ2-2 | TRBV7-9 | TGTGCCAGCAGTCCCGGGAGGGGGACCGGGGAGCTGTTTTTT | CASSPGRGTGELFF
13 | many | NA | TRBJ1-2 | TRBV24-1 | TGTGCCACCAGTGAATACGGGGGCTATGGCTACACCTTC | CATSEYGGYGYTF
14 | many | NA | TRBJ1-3 | TRBV2 | TGTGCCAGCAGTGAAGGCTACTCTGGAAACACCATATATTTT | CASSEGYSGNTIYF
14 | many | TRBD2 | TRBJ2-7 | TRBV19 | TGTGCCAGTAGTGTCGGAGCGGGAGTCTACGAGCAGTACTTC | CASSVGAGVYEQYF
15 | few | NA | TRBJ1-5 | TRBV19 | TGTGCCAGTAGTATATTTGGATATAGCAATCAGCCCCAGCATTTT | CASSIFGYSNQPQHF